This TCR beta chain was recorded in a study of blood T cell repertoires in COVID-19 (dated by TCRdb to 2019 to 2021). At the level of the whole study: The collaborator samples originated in the United States, Italy and Spain and spanned the acute and convalescent phases of COVID-19. The prospective study material was composed of cDNA or gDNA derived from T cells, B-cell-depleted T cells, or PBMCs. Subjects who had been exposed to COVID-19, were actively infected with it, or had recovered from it provided the deeply sampled blood TCRbeta repertoires that made up the dataset. The repertoires were released in a freely available public database intended as a resource for research on the immune response to SARS-CoV-2. Samples were obtained from the ongoing ImmuneRACE study (first 160 participants) and from 1,254 subjects provided by 6 global collaborators. A de-identified subject ID, COVID-19 status, age in years and sex were almost always included in the sample metadata. Where HLA class I and class II types were available, the types were taken from metadata supplied by the sample provider, not from assay-based typing. Summary of the overall study and its limitations: The amount of clinical and demographic metadata varied by source and participant and was provided uncurated.

A word on this clone: The antigen it binds to is not known. The record has no base qualities; no much larger clone is one base away.

Each collaborating institution followed its own protocols to collect whole blood in K2EDTA tubes. For TCRbeta analysis, collaborators shipped samples as frozen whole blood, isolated PBMCs, or DNA extracted from either of those sample types. There are 14 amino acids in the CDR3, from cysteine to phenylalanine inclusive. Of the read, only the CDR3 DNA is kept; its 42 bases are in frame from base 1. Germline trimming: 7 bases from V, 5 bases from J; junction bases outside gene matches: 10. CDR1 is given as SQVTM and CDR2 as ANQGSEA, both from the germline V gene. TCRbeta CDR3 regions were amplified from genomic DNA using the immunoSEQ Assay, a bias-controlled multiplex PCR. From the authors' description of their analysis: The number of nucleated cells in each sample was estimated from the amplification of reference gene primers within the assay. To quantify the absolute abundance of each unique TCRbeta CDR3 rearrangement, sequence reads were collapsed and filtered. For each sample, productive Simpson clonality was calculated as the square root of Simpson's diversity index over productive rearrangements. TCRdb took over this immuneACCESS table, retaining in-frame rearrangements with V and J assigned. Such tables are incomplete; in checked studies, under half of the missing clones stem from an unresolved V gene, and the remainder is unexplained. That table supplies the V and J calls and clone size; D and trimming were determined from the DNA. In all, the sample holds some 21,000 clones, and roughly 88% of those were seen once. Of the sample, around 12% is held by the ten largest clones.

Sequencing was done on a sample of peripheral blood. The sequence derives from a woman of 80 years or more with active or convalescent COVID-19. The sequence links TRBV29-1 to TRBJ1-1, with 10 bases in between that match TRBD1. The CDR3 in this case is CSAGPGQGWTEAFF. The bases are TGCAGCGCGGGACCGGGACAGGGGTGGACTGAAGCTTTCTTT.